This TCR beta chain comes out of a study of early T cells in non-severe SARS-CoV-2 infection. This clonotype was observed a few times. TCRdb fed the 5' RACE reads into MiXCR, producing one record per CDR3 protein. The table records about 110,000 distinct CDR3 sequences, over 8.5% of them present only once. Germline-derived CDR1 and CDR2 are DFQATT and SNEGSKA (reference sequence). V was pared by 3 bases and J by 7 bases, with 10 bases between. The length of the CDR3 is 12 residues. The material sequenced was whole blood. The chain couples TRBV20-1 to TRBJ2-1; D gene uncertain. This receptor was taken from an adult who was a healthcare worker with PCR-confirmed SARS-CoV-2 infection or an uninfected control (not recorded which). CDR3 sequence: CSASSSWNEQFF. CDR3 nucleotide sequence: TGCAGTGCTAGTAGTTCGTGGAATGAGCAGTTCTTC.